These T cell receptor beta chains were read from a single sample in a study of blood T cell repertoires in COVID-19. Sequenced by immunoSEQ multiplex PCR; TCRdb stores in-frame clones only, minus some. The repertoire consists of roughly 100,000 clones, with about 91% occurring once and the leading ten covering more than 4.5%. Sequencing was done on a sample of peripheral blood. These TCRs come from a woman at least 80 years old with active COVID-19. CDR3s include the opening cysteine and the closing phenylalanine or tryptophan. Fields, in order: J gene, D gene, clone size, V gene, CDR3 protein, CDR3 DNA. D genes are given only for firm matches. Only some rows state a clone size, as once, few, many or a class for expanded clones.

j_gene: TRBJ2-2; d_gene: TRBD2; abundance: .; v_gene: TRBV19; CDR3aa: CASSPPGLAGELFF; CDR3nt: TGTGCCAGTAGTCCGCCGGGACTAGCCGGGGAGCTGTTTTTT
j_gene: TRBJ2-1; d_gene: TRBD2; abundance: .; v_gene: TRBV28; CDR3aa: CASNRWPELWGEGYNEQFF; CDR3nt: TGTGCCAGCAACCGTTGGCCCGAGCTTTGGGGGGAGGGCTACAATGAGCAGTTCTTC
j_gene: TRBJ1-3; d_gene: .; abundance: .; v_gene: TRBV2; CDR3aa: CASSPTRGEDTIYF; CDR3nt: TGTGCCAGCAGCCCCACCAGGGGCGAGGACACCATATATTTT
j_gene: TRBJ2-3; d_gene: TRBD1; abundance: .; v_gene: TRBV24-1; CDR3aa: CATSDSGGRYTDTQYF; CDR3nt: TGTGCCACCAGTGATTCAGGGGGACGTTACACAGATACGCAGTATTTT
j_gene: TRBJ2-1; d_gene: TRBD2; abundance: .; v_gene: TRBV5-6; CDR3aa: CASSLGLAGLQNEQFF; CDR3nt: TGTGCCAGCAGCCTTGGACTAGCGGGACTACAAAATGAGCAGTTCTTC
j_gene: TRBJ2-1; d_gene: TRBD2; abundance: .; v_gene: TRBV5-6; CDR3aa: CASSPWGLAGTEQFF; CDR3nt: TGTGCCAGCAGTCCCTGGGGACTAGCGGGCACTGAGCAGTTCTTC
j_gene: TRBJ1-2; d_gene: .; abundance: .; v_gene: TRBV2; CDR3aa: CASSEAGSGHYGYTF; CDR3nt: TGTGCCAGCAGTGAAGCCGGCTCAGGGCACTATGGCTACACCTTC
j_gene: TRBJ2-2; d_gene: .; abundance: .; v_gene: TRBV2; CDR3aa: CASYQGTTGELFF; CDR3nt: TGTGCCAGCTATCAGGGAACCACCGGGGAGCTGTTTTTT
j_gene: TRBJ2-1; d_gene: TRBD1; abundance: .; v_gene: TRBV4-3; CDR3aa: CASSQDRGLYNEQFF; CDR3nt: TGCGCCAGCAGCCAAGACAGGGGGCTCTACAATGAGCAGTTCTTC
j_gene: TRBJ1-1; d_gene: .; abundance: .; v_gene: TRBV12-3/TRBV12-4; CDR3aa: CASKEQADTEAFF; CDR3nt: TGTGCCAGCAAAGAACAGGCTGACACTGAAGCTTTCTTT
j_gene: TRBJ2-7; d_gene: TRBD2; abundance: .; v_gene: TRBV5-6; CDR3aa: CASSLGLAGHYEQYF; CDR3nt: TGTGCCAGCAGCTTGGGACTAGCGGGGCACTACGAGCAGTACTTC
j_gene: TRBJ2-5; d_gene: .; abundance: .; v_gene: TRBV7-9; CDR3aa: CASSLVEGLGETQYF; CDR3nt: TGTGCCAGCAGCTTAGTGGAGGGGCTCGGTGAGACCCAGTACTTC
j_gene: TRBJ1-4; d_gene: .; abundance: once; v_gene: TRBV27; CDR3aa: CASSTRQRPNEKLFF; CDR3nt: TGTGCCAGCAGCACGAGGCAAAGACCTAATGAAAAACTGTTTTTT
j_gene: TRBJ1-2; d_gene: TRBD1; abundance: once; v_gene: TRBV28; CDR3aa: CASSLGGQGEKWYGYTF; CDR3nt: TGTGCCAGCAGTTTAGGGGGTCAGGGGGAGAAATGGTATGGCTACACCTTC
j_gene: TRBJ2-5; d_gene: TRBD2; abundance: .; v_gene: TRBV2; CDR3aa: CASGGGPPNF; CDR3nt: TGTGCCAGCGGGGGGGGACCCCCGAACTTC
j_gene: TRBJ2-6; d_gene: .; abundance: .; v_gene: TRBV7-6; CDR3aa: CASSLAPQGHSGANVLTF; CDR3nt: TGTGCCAGCAGCTTAGCGCCTCAGGGCCACTCTGGGGCCAACGTCCTGACTTTC
j_gene: TRBJ2-1; d_gene: .; abundance: once; v_gene: TRBV5-4; CDR3aa: CASSLGGGAAYNEQFF; CDR3nt: TGTGCCAGCAGCCTTGGAGGGGGCGCAGCCTACAATGAGCAGTTCTTC
j_gene: TRBJ2-7; d_gene: TRBD2; abundance: .; v_gene: TRBV16; CDR3aa: CASSQSLAGGIRSSYEQYF; CDR3nt: TGTGCCAGCAGCCAATCGCTAGCGGGAGGAATTAGGAGCTCCTACGAGCAGTACTTC
j_gene: TRBJ2-1; d_gene: TRBD1; abundance: .; v_gene: TRBV6-2/TRBV6-3; CDR3aa: CASSKGPGQGYNEQFF; CDR3nt: TGTGCCAGCAGTAAAGGTCCGGGACAGGGATACAATGAGCAGTTCTTC
j_gene: TRBJ2-2; d_gene: TRBD2; abundance: .; v_gene: TRBV3-1/TRBV3-2; CDR3aa: CASSQGTSLTGELFF; CDR3nt: TGTGCCAGCAGCCAAGGGACTAGCTTGACCGGGGAGCTGTTTTTT
j_gene: TRBJ2-3; d_gene: TRBD2; abundance: .; v_gene: TRBV4-3; CDR3aa: CASSLYREVDTQYF; CDR3nt: TGCGCCAGCAGCTTATACCGGGAGGTAGATACGCAGTATTTT
j_gene: TRBJ2-7; d_gene: .; abundance: .; v_gene: TRBV2; CDR3aa: CASFGLGGYEQYF; CDR3nt: TGTGCCAGCTTTGGGCTAGGAGGCTACGAGCAGTACTTC
j_gene: TRBJ2-7; d_gene: .; abundance: .; v_gene: TRBV7-6; CDR3aa: CASSLGLLYEQYF; CDR3nt: TGTGCCAGCAGCTTAGGACTCCTCTACGAGCAGTACTTC
j_gene: TRBJ2-7; d_gene: .; abundance: once; v_gene: TRBV6-6; CDR3aa: CASSYSTDTMTYEQYF; CDR3nt: TGTGCCAGCAGTTACTCGACGGACACTATGACCTACGAGCAGTACTTC
j_gene: TRBJ1-1; d_gene: .; abundance: .; v_gene: TRBV18; CDR3aa: CASSLRADTEAFF; CDR3nt: TGTGCCAGCTCGCTACGAGCGGACACTGAAGCTTTCTTT
j_gene: TRBJ2-1; d_gene: .; abundance: once; v_gene: TRBV11-2; CDR3aa: CASSRLAGGSFNEQFF; CDR3nt: TGTGCCAGCAGCCGATTAGCTGGGGGGTCGTTCAATGAGCAGTTCTTC
j_gene: TRBJ2-7; d_gene: TRBD2; abundance: once; v_gene: TRBV5-4; CDR3aa: CASSFSAASGRNEQYF; CDR3nt: TGTGCCAGCAGCTTTTCCGCGGCTAGCGGGAGAAATGAGCAGTACTTC
j_gene: TRBJ1-2; d_gene: TRBD1; abundance: .; v_gene: TRBV7-3; CDR3aa: CASSLNPRDSRGLTF; CDR3nt: TGTGCCAGCAGCTTAAACCCTCGGGACAGCCGGGGCCTCACCTTC
j_gene: TRBJ1-2; d_gene: .; abundance: .; v_gene: TRBV29-1; CDR3aa: CSVERESGNGYTF; CDR3nt: TGCAGCGTTGAAAGGGAGAGCGGAAATGGCTACACCTTC
j_gene: TRBJ2-7; d_gene: .; abundance: .; v_gene: TRBV7-9; CDR3aa: CASSSRMPGAGEQYF; CDR3nt: TGTGCCAGCAGCTCACGGATGCCAGGGGCAGGCGAGCAGTACTTC
j_gene: TRBJ2-1; d_gene: TRBD2; abundance: .; v_gene: TRBV3-1/TRBV3-2; CDR3aa: CASSPGTSGEQFF; CDR3nt: TGTGCCAGCAGCCCCGGGACTAGCGGCGAGCAGTTCTTC
j_gene: TRBJ1-3; d_gene: TRBD1; abundance: .; v_gene: TRBV28; CDR3aa: CASSLQGARGNTIYF; CDR3nt: TGTGCCAGCAGCCTACAGGGGGCGAGAGGAAACACCATATATTTT
j_gene: TRBJ1-2; d_gene: .; abundance: .; v_gene: TRBV9; CDR3aa: CASAGWGYSGYTF; CDR3nt: TGTGCCAGCGCAGGGTGGGGATATAGTGGCTACACCTTC
j_gene: TRBJ2-3; d_gene: .; abundance: .; v_gene: TRBV27; CDR3aa: CASSLIRHSSTDTQYF; CDR3nt: TGTGCCAGCAGTTTAATCAGGCATTCTAGCACAGATACGCAGTATTTT
j_gene: TRBJ2-7; d_gene: TRBD1; abundance: .; v_gene: TRBV27; CDR3aa: CASSRTGGYEQYF; CDR3nt: TGTGCCAGCAGTCGGACAGGGGGCTACGAGCAGTACTTC
j_gene: TRBJ2-1; d_gene: TRBD1; abundance: .; v_gene: TRBV2; CDR3aa: CASKMSQGADNEQFF; CDR3nt: TGTGCCAGCAAGATGTCACAGGGGGCTGACAATGAGCAGTTCTTC
j_gene: TRBJ2-3; d_gene: TRBD2; abundance: .; v_gene: TRBV28; CDR3aa: CASSPWGGEGTDTQYF; CDR3nt: TGTGCCAGCAGTCCCTGGGGGGGGGAGGGCACAGATACGCAGTATTTT
j_gene: TRBJ2-7; d_gene: TRBD2; abundance: once; v_gene: TRBV11-2; CDR3aa: CASSPAGGALHEQYF; CDR3nt: TGTGCCAGCAGCCCAGCCGGGGGGGCCCTTCACGAGCAGTACTTC
j_gene: TRBJ2-1; d_gene: TRBD2; abundance: .; v_gene: TRBV10-3; CDR3aa: CAITGSGSYNEQFF; CDR3nt: TGTGCCATCACCGGTAGCGGGAGCTACAATGAGCAGTTCTTC
j_gene: TRBJ2-1; d_gene: .; abundance: .; v_gene: TRBV7-9; CDR3aa: CASSFHRVGWDEQFF; CDR3nt: TGTGCCAGCAGCTTTCACAGGGTTGGATGGGATGAGCAGTTCTTC
j_gene: TRBJ2-3; d_gene: .; abundance: .; v_gene: TRBV4-3; CDR3aa: CASSQSGFTSTDTQYF; CDR3nt: TGCGCCAGCAGCCAATCGGGTTTCACTAGCACAGATACGCAGTATTTT
j_gene: TRBJ1-6; d_gene: .; abundance: .; v_gene: TRBV3-1/TRBV3-2; CDR3aa: CASSLVVGRLYIYSPLHF; CDR3nt: TGTGCCAGCAGCCTAGTTGTGGGCCGACTATACATTTATTCACCCCTCCACTTT
j_gene: TRBJ2-3; d_gene: .; abundance: .; v_gene: TRBV30; CDR3aa: CAWGRGGGTDTQYF; CDR3nt: TGTGCCTGGGGCAGGGGTGGTGGCACAGATACGCAGTATTTT
j_gene: TRBJ2-1; d_gene: .; abundance: .; v_gene: TRBV7-2; CDR3aa: CASMLGPKHSEQFF; CDR3nt: TGTGCCAGCATGCTGGGTCCCAAACACAGTGAGCAGTTCTTC
j_gene: TRBJ1-3; d_gene: TRBD1; abundance: .; v_gene: TRBV12-3/TRBV12-4; CDR3aa: CASRVGQGDTIYF; CDR3nt: TGTGCCAGCAGGGTGGGACAGGGAGACACCATATATTTT
j_gene: TRBJ2-2; d_gene: TRBD2; abundance: once; v_gene: TRBV7-2; CDR3aa: CASSFSGSNTGELFF; CDR3nt: TGTGCCAGCAGCTTTAGCGGGAGTAACACCGGGGAGCTGTTTTTT
j_gene: TRBJ2-7; d_gene: .; abundance: .; v_gene: TRBV11-2; CDR3aa: CASSPSGIPGAYEQYF; CDR3nt: TGTGCCAGCAGCCCTTCAGGGATCCCTGGGGCCTACGAGCAGTACTTC
j_gene: TRBJ1-5; d_gene: TRBD1; abundance: .; v_gene: TRBV11-2; CDR3aa: CASSLTDRASNQPQHF; CDR3nt: TGTGCCAGCAGCTTAACGGACAGGGCTAGCAATCAGCCCCAGCATTTT
j_gene: TRBJ2-1; d_gene: .; abundance: .; v_gene: TRBV7-2; CDR3aa: CASSPTWGRSLNEQFF; CDR3nt: TGTGCCAGCAGCCCAACTTGGGGGAGGTCCCTCAATGAGCAGTTCTTC
j_gene: TRBJ2-1; d_gene: .; abundance: .; v_gene: TRBV6-5; CDR3aa: CASSYFVGSSYNEQFF; CDR3nt: TGTGCCAGCAGTTACTTTGTCGGGAGTTCCTACAATGAGCAGTTCTTC
j_gene: TRBJ2-7; d_gene: .; abundance: .; v_gene: TRBV12-3/TRBV12-4; CDR3aa: CASSLGVVYEQYF; CDR3nt: TGTGCCAGCAGTTTAGGAGTGGTCTACGAGCAGTACTTC
j_gene: TRBJ2-3; d_gene: .; abundance: once; v_gene: TRBV5-1; CDR3aa: CASSFGGHGTDTQYF; CDR3nt: TGCGCCAGCAGCTTCGGGGGGCATGGCACAGATACGCAGTATTTT
j_gene: TRBJ2-2; d_gene: TRBD2; abundance: once; v_gene: TRBV18; CDR3aa: CASSPSGLAGVGGTGELFF; CDR3nt: TGTGCCAGCTCACCATCGGGACTAGCGGGAGTAGGTGGCACCGGGGAGCTGTTTTTT
j_gene: TRBJ2-1; d_gene: .; abundance: .; v_gene: TRBV7-9; CDR3aa: CASSPGSGASYNEQFF; CDR3nt: TGTGCCAGCAGCCCCGGATCGGGAGCGTCTTACAATGAGCAGTTCTTC
j_gene: TRBJ2-5; d_gene: TRBD2; abundance: .; v_gene: TRBV5-6; CDR3aa: CASSLRPGLAGETQYF; CDR3nt: TGTGCCAGCAGCTTACGACCGGGACTAGCTGGGGAGACCCAGTACTTC
j_gene: TRBJ1-5; d_gene: .; abundance: .; v_gene: TRBV6-1; CDR3aa: CASSESGTYQPQHF; CDR3nt: TGTGCCAGCAGTGAATCAGGAACTTATCAGCCCCAGCATTTT
j_gene: TRBJ2-3; d_gene: .; abundance: .; v_gene: TRBV19; CDR3aa: CASSVDRASDTQYF; CDR3nt: TGTGCCAGTAGTGTGGACCGAGCTAGCGATACGCAGTATTTT
j_gene: TRBJ1-2; d_gene: TRBD1; abundance: .; v_gene: TRBV7-9; CDR3aa: CASSFSRTGGFNYGYTF; CDR3nt: TGTGCCAGCAGCTTTTCCAGGACAGGGGGCTTCAACTATGGCTACACCTTC